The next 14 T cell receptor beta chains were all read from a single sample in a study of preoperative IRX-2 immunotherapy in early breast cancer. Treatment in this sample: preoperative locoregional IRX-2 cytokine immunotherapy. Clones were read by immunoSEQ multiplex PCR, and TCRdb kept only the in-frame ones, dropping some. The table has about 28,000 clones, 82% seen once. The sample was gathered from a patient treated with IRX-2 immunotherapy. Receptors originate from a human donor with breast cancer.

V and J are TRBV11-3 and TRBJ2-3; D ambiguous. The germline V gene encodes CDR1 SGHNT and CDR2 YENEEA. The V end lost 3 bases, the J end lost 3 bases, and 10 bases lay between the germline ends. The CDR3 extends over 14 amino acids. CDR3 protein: CASSFKVETDTQYF. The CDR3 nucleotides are TGTGCCAGCAGCTTTAAGGTCGAGACAGATACGCAGTATTTT.

DNA of the CDR3: TGTGCCAGCAGTCGGGGCGGCGGGACAGGGGGAATCTATGGCTACACCTTC. Its protein product is CASSRGGGTGGIYGYTF. The chain has TRBV11-3 and TRBJ1-2, with 11 bases that match TRBD1. CDR3 length: 17 amino acids. With V trimmed by 6 bases and J by 4 bases, 13 bases remained unmatched. CDR1 SGHNT and CDR2 YENEEA come from the germline V gene.

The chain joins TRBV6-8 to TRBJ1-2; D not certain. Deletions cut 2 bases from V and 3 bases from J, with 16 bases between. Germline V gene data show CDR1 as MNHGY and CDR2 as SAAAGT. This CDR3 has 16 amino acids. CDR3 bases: TGTGCCAGCAGTTACAACCCGAACGGCGGGGACTATGGCTACACCTTC. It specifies CASSYNPNGGDYGYTF.

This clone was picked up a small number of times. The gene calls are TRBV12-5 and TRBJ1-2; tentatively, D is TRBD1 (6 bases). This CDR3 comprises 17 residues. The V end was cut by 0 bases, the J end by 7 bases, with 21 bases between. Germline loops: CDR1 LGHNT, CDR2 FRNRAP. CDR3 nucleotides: TGTGCTAGTGGTTTGGTACGGGGGTCAGGGGATATACGTGGCTACACCTTC. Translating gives CASGLVRGSGDIRGYTF.

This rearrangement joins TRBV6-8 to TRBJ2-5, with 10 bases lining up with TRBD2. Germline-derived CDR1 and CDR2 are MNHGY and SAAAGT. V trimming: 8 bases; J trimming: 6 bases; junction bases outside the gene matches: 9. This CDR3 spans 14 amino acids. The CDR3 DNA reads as TGTGCCAGCGGACGAGCGGGGGGGCTGAAGACCCAGTACTTC. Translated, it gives CASGRAGGLKTQYF.

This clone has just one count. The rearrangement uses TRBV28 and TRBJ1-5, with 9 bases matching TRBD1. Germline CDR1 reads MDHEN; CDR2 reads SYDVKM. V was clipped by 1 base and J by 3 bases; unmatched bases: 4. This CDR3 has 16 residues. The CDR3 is CASSLSRDRVNQPQHF. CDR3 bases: TGTGCCAGCAGTTTATCAAGGGACAGGGTCAATCAGCCCCAGCATTTT.

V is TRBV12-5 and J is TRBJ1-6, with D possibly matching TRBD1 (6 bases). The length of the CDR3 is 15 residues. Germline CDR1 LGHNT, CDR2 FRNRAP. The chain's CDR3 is CASTSQVGGFSPLHF. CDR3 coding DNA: TGTGCCAGCACCTCACAGGTCGGGGGCTTTTCACCCCTCCACTTT. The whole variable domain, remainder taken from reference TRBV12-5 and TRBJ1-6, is DARVTQTPRHKVTEMGQEVTMRCQPILGHNTVFWYRQTMMQGLELLAYFRNRAPLDDSGMPKDRFSAEMPDATLATLKIQPSEPRDSAVYFCASTSQVGGFSPLHFGNGTRLTVT.

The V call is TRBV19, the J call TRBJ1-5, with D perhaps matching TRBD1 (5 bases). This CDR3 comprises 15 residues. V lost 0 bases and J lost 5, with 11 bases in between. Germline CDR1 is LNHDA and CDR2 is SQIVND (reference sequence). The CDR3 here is CASSIDPGGYQPQHF. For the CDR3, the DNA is TGTGCCAGTAGTATAGATCCCGGGGGGTATCAGCCCCAGCATTTT. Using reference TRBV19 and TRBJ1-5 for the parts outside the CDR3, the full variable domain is DGGITQSPKYLFRKEGQNVTLSCEQNLNHDAMYWYRQDPGQGLRLIYYSQIVNDFQKGDIAEGYSVSREKKESFPLTVTSAQKNPTAFYLCASSIDPGGYQPQHFGDGTRLSIL.

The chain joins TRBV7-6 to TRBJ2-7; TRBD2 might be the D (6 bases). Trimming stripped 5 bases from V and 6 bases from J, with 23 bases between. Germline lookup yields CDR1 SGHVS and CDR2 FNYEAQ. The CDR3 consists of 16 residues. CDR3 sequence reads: CASSQDRGTHGGEQYF. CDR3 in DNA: TGTGCCAGCAGCCAGGACCGAGGGACCCACGGGGGCGAGCAGTACTTC.

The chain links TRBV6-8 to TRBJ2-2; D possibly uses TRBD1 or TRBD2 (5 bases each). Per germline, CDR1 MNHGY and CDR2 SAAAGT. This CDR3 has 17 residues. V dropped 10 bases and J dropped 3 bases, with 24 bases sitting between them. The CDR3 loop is CAIADADGGVDTGELFF. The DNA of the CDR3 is TGTGCCATCGCAGACGCGGATGGGGGAGTGGACACCGGGGAGCTGTTTTTT.

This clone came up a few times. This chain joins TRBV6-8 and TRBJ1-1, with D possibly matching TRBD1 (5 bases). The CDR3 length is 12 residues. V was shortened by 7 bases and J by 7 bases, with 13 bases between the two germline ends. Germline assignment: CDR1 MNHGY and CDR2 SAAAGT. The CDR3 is CASNRGGIEAFF. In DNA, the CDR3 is TGTGCCAGCAACCGGGGCGGCATTGAAGCTTTCTTT.

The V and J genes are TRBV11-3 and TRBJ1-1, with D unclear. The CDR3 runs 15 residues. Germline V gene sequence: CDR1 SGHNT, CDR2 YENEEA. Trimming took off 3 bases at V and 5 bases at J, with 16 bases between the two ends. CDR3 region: CASSFFAGRWTEAFF. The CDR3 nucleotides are TGTGCCAGCAGCTTTTTCGCAGGTCGGTGGACTGAAGCTTTCTTT.

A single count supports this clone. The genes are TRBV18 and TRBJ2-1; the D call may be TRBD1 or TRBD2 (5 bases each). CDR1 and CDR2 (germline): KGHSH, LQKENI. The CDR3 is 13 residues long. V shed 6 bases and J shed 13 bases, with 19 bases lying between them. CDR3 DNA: TGTGCCAGCTCTCCCGGGACCGAAAACTCACAGTTCTTC. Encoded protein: CASSPGTENSQFF.

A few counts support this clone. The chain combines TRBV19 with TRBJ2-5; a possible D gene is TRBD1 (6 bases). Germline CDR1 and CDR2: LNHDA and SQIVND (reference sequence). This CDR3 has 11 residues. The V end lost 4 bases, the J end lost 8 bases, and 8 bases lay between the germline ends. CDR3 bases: TGTGCCAGTAGTAAACAGGGTACCCAGTACTTC. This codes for CASSKQGTQYF.